This TCR beta chain comes out of a study of vaccination effects on CD4 cells after COVID-19. TCRdb's copy holds only in-frame clones and misses some; the assay was immunoSEQ multiplex PCR. The sample shows 20,000 to 25,000 clones, more than 70% of them seen only once. Prior to sequencing, the ViraFEST assay stimulated PBMC with viral peptide pools, which expanded the antigen-specific CD4+ T cells. A roughly 11-day culture period preceded the isolation of CD4+ T cells. This individual contracted SARS-CoV-2 between March and December 2020, as verified by PCR. Whole-study findings and limits: Late after vaccination, infection- and vaccine-induced clones showed marked clonal contraction.

With 3 bases clipped from V and 5 bases from J, the junction kept 1 base outside the gene matches. The CDR3 covers 13 residues. Germline values: CDR1 LGHDT, CDR2 YNNKEL (reference sequence). With respect to this clone: The target antigen is unknown.

The sequence derives from a human donor who had a prior SARS-CoV-2 infection. This sample comprised CD4+ T cells from PBMCs cultured with a peptide pool, obtained before COVID-19 vaccination. The chain recombines TRBV3-1 (or the pseudogene TRBV3-2) with TRBJ2-5; TRBD2 agrees at 9 bases. Here the CDR3 DNA reads TGTGCCAGCAGCCAGGGACTAGCTGAGACCCAGTACTTC. As protein: CASSQGLAETQYF.